The table lists the clone carrying this TCR beta chain with a few counts. As yet, its antigen is unknown. These data originate in a study of cytomegalovirus exposure and HLA in healthy donors. Regarding the study as a whole: The CMV antigen specificity of a few CMV-associated chains was confirmed through in vitro analysis. HLA-A and HLA-B allele assignments for most subjects were reportedly predicted accurately using TCR beta sequences.

The V end was cut by 3 bases, the J end by 7 bases, with 10 bases between. Germline V gives CDR1 SGHRS, CDR2 YFSETQ. This CDR3 has 13 residues. Donors had nominal health at sampling but likely had unrecorded immune exposures. The PCR was carried out with 60 Vbeta primers and 13 Jbeta primers. Measured with immunoSEQ multiplex PCR; TCRdb has only the in-frame clones, and not every one. The table has 150,000 to 250,000 clones, around 74% seen once. This TCR was sampled from a girl aged 5-17 years in good health and CMV-seropositive. This chain connects TRBV5-1 to TRBJ1-4; D is unclear. The sequencing input was PBMCs. DNA of the CDR3: TGCGCCAGCAGCTCCGGACTGGTTGAAAAACTGTTTTTT. Its translation is CASSSGLVEKLFF. Looking up the rest from reference TRBV5-1 and TRBJ1-4 gives the full variable domain: KAGVTQTPRYLIKTRGQQVTLSCSPISGHRSVSWYQQTPGQGLQFLFEYFSETQRNKGNFPGRFSGRQFSNSRSEMNVSTLELGDSALYLCASSSGLVEKLFFGSGTQLSVL.